The clone carrying this T cell receptor beta chain was counted once. Other DNA sequences within the sample encode an identical CDR3. The V gene lost 6 bases and the J gene lost 1 base, with 12 bases spanning the gap. This CDR3 has 13 residues. Germline V gene lookup returns CDR1 SQVTM and CDR2 ANQGSEA. Data came from immunoSEQ multiplex PCR; TCRdb stores just in-frame clones and leaves some out. The data contain roughly 410,000 clones, approximately 96% of them singletons. The data were obtained in a study of shared clonotypes between healthy human individuals. The sequenced sample consisted of memory CD8+ T cells sorted from blood. The subset here: CD45RO+ cells pooled with CCR7-negative TemRA cells. The sequence derives from a man in his thirties or forties in good health. The V call is TRBV29-1, the J call TRBJ1-1, with D possibly TRBD1 on 5 matching bases. This CDR3 reads CSVSGRANTEAFF. The CDR3 DNA sequence: TGCAGCGTCTCGGGCAGGGCGAACACTGAAGCTTTCTTT.